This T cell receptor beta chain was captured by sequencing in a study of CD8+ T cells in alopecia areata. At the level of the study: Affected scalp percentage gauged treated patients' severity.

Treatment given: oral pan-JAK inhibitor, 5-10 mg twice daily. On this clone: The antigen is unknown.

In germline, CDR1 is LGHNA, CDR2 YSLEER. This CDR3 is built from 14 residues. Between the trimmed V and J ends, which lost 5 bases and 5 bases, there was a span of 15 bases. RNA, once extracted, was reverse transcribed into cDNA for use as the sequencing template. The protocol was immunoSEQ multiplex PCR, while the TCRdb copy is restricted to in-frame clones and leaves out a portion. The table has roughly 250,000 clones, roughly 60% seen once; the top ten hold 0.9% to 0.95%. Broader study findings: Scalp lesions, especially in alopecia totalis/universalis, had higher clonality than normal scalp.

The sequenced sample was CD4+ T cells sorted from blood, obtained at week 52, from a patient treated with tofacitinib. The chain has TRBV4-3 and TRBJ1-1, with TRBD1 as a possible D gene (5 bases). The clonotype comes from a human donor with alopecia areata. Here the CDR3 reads CASSKDTRGTEAFF. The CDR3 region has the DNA TGCGCCAGCAGCAAGGACACGCGGGGAACTGAAGCTTTCTTT.